The 27 T cell receptor beta chains presented below share a single source sample, sequenced in a study of T-cell reconstitution after alpha-beta-depleted transplantation in children. It was with unique molecular identifiers that the TCRbeta library was prepared. TCRdb ran MiXCR on the PCR reads and lists one entry per CDR3 protein. This table has 280,000 or so distinct CDR3 sequences, roughly 11% appearing once. Material: peripheral blood, obtained 180 days after TCRalphabeta/CD19-depleted stem cell transplant. Receptors originate from a male patient aged 2-15 years who had a stem cell transplant for chronic granulomatous disease, so the T cells may come from the graft donor.

This clonotype was detected many times. This sequence joins TRBV20-1 and TRBJ1-2, with TRBD1 identical over 7 bases. The CDR3 sequence is 12 residues long. Germline CDR1 is DFQATT and CDR2 is SNEGSKA (reference sequence). Germline trimming cut 4 bases from V and 8 bases from J; bases unmatched to any gene: 7. The chain's CDR3 is CSANRDSRGYTF. The CDR3 nucleotides read TGCAGTGCTAACCGGGACAGTCGCGGCTACACCTTC.

This clonotype occurred many times. This sequence joins TRBV7-2 and TRBJ2-1, with 10 bases fitting TRBD2. This CDR3 contains 16 residues. The V gene's germline CDR1 is SGHTA and CDR2 FQGNSA. V lost 1 base and J lost 2; bases outside the gene matches: 2. CDR3 in amino acids: CASSLVGTSAYNEQFF. CDR3 nucleotides: TGTGCCAGCAGCTTAGTGGGGACTAGCGCCTACAATGAGCAGTTCTTC.

The table lists this clonotype with many counts. The J gene is TRBJ1-1, the V gene TRBV20-1; D unresolved. The CDR3 has 11 residues. V lost 3 bases, J lost 8 bases, and 10 bases lay in between. Per germline, CDR1 DFQATT and CDR2 SNEGSKA (reference sequence). CDR3 DNA sequence: TGCAGTGCTAGGAACACCAGAGAAGCTTTCTTT. Its protein product is CSARNTREAFF.

This chain uses TRBV19 with TRBJ1-2; the D is unclear. V lost 5 bases and J 1 base, leaving 11 bases between the germline ends. Germline V gene lookup returns CDR1 LNHDA and CDR2 SQIVND (reference sequence). The CDR3 contains 14 residues. In DNA form, the CDR3 reads TGTGCCAGTAGTGGTACCGGGAATAACTATGGCTACACCTTC. It translates to CASSGTGNNYGYTF.

This clonotype was picked up many times. The chain is built from TRBV7-2 and TRBJ2-6; 13 nucleotides line up with TRBD2. J lost 16 bases, V lost 5 bases, and 11 bases had no gene match. Germline V gives CDR1 SGHTA, CDR2 FQGNSA. The CDR3 is made up of 15 amino acids. The CDR3 region has the DNA TGTGCCAGCAGCCTTGGACTAGCGGGGGCCCATCAGCTGACTTTC. Translated, it gives CASSLGLAGAHQLTF.

This clonotype was counted ten times or more. The chain employs TRBV12-3 or TRBV12-4 and TRBJ2-1; 7 bases line up with TRBD2. The V gene end was trimmed by 2 bases and the J gene end by 4 bases; junction bases not matched to a gene: 8. This CDR3 has 16 amino acids. The DNA of the CDR3 is TGTGCCAGCAGTTTACCTCGAGCGGGACTATACAATGAGCAGTTCTTC. Amino acids: CASSLPRAGLYNEQFF.

In its sample, this clonotype was seen many times. The chain joins TRBV5-1 to TRBJ2-7, with 14 bases fitting TRBD2. The CDR3 loop spans 19 amino acids. Losses at the gene ends were 4 bases for V and 1 base for J; bases not matched to a gene: 13. Germline values: CDR1 SGHRS, CDR2 YFSETQ. CDR3 loop: CASSTGTSGGGRFSYEQYF. CDR3 sequence (DNA): TGCGCCAGCAGCACCGGGACTAGCGGGGGCGGACGGTTTTCCTACGAGCAGTACTTC.

This clonotype was seen repeatedly, ten times or more. This sequence joins TRBV18 and TRBJ2-3, with 8 bases identical to TRBD2. CDR3 length: 15 amino acids. Germline lookup yields CDR1 KGHSH and CDR2 LQKENI. The junction had 7 bases not matched to a gene; V was cut back by 4 bases and J by 4 bases. The CDR3 sequence: CASSLVAGGPDTQYF. CDR3 DNA sequence: TGTGCCAGCTCACTCGTTGCGGGGGGCCCAGATACGCAGTATTTT.

Ten or more counts support this clonotype. The genes are TRBV5-1 and TRBJ2-5, with TRBD2 matching 9 bases. The CDR3 sequence is 13 residues long. Trimming cost V 7 bases and J 5 bases; bases outside gene matches: 6. CDR1 is SGHRS and CDR2 is YFSETQ in the germline V gene. CDR3 nucleotides: TGCGCCAGCCAACTTAGCGGGGGTGAGACCCAGTACTTC. Protein sequence: CASQLSGGETQYF.

This clonotype occurred many times. The gene calls are TRBV12-3 or TRBV12-4 and TRBJ2-7, with 9 bases aligning to TRBD1. V gave up 9 bases and J gave up 9 bases; unmatched junction bases: 18. This CDR3 region has 15 residues. The CDR3 region is CASRPSLEQGAGQYF. The CDR3 region has the DNA TGTGCCAGTCGACCTTCCCTGGAACAGGGGGCCGGGCAGTACTTC.

This clonotype was counted ten times or more. The rearrangement uses TRBV29-1 and TRBJ2-3; D call uncertain. With 4 bases removed from V and 2 bases from J, the gap between germline ends came to 10 bases. The CDR3 loop spans 13 amino acids. Germline V gene data show CDR1 as SQVTM and CDR2 as ANQGSEA. CDR3: CSVAAPLTDTQYF. The CDR3 DNA is TGCAGCGTTGCGGCGCCTCTCACAGATACGCAGTATTTT.

This clonotype was seen at least ten times. The CDR3 sequence: CSAQFSYSNQPQHF. The CDR3 DNA reads as TGCAGTGCCCAGTTCTCTTATAGCAATCAGCCCCAGCATTTT. V usage is TRBV20-1 and J usage is TRBJ1-5, with no clear D. Germline V gene data show CDR1 as DFQATT and CDR2 as SNEGSKA (reference sequence). This CDR3 has 14 residues. The germline V and J ends were trimmed by 6 bases and 0 bases, with 12 bases remaining between them.

This clonotype came up many times. V is TRBV4-3 and J is TRBJ2-5, with D possibly matching TRBD1 (5 bases). The CDR3 totals 13 residues. Germline CDR1 reads LGHNA; CDR2 reads YSLEER. Deletions cut 1 base from V and 4 bases from J, with 7 bases between. The CDR3 coding sequence is TGCGCCAGCAGCCAAGGACAGTTAGAGACCCAGTACTTC. This translates into CASSQGQLETQYF.

This clonotype was found many times. V gene TRBV29-1 combines with J gene TRBJ2-7; TRBD1 is a possible D gene (5 bases). V lost 7 bases and J lost 1, with 14 bases in between. CDR1 is SQVTM, CDR2 ANQGSEA, per germline. The CDR3 has 13 residues. The CDR3 reads CSASGNGSYEQYF. The CDR3 coding sequence is TGCAGCGCTTCAGGGAACGGATCCTACGAGCAGTACTTC.

This clonotype was observed at least ten times. For the CDR3, the DNA is TGTGCCAGCAGAGACAGGGCCTACGAGCAGTACTTC. This codes for CASRDRAYEQYF. The rearrangement links TRBV6-2 or TRBV6-3 to TRBJ2-7; 7 bases are shared with TRBD1. The ends lost 6 bases at V and 2 bases at J; junction bases unmatched: 1. Germline V gene data show CDR1 as MNHEY and CDR2 as SVGEGT. This CDR3 region has 12 residues.

This clonotype was seen repeatedly, ten times or more. The chain joins TRBV11-2 to TRBJ1-6; D gene unclear. This CDR3 spans 14 amino acids. The germline CDR1 and CDR2 sequences are SGHAT and FQNNGV. Trimming shortened V by 2 bases and J by 10 bases, and 12 bases separated the two germline ends. The chain's CDR3 is CASSLSSGLSPLHF. Here the CDR3 DNA reads TGTGCCAGCAGCTTATCTTCCGGGCTCTCACCCCTCCACTTT.

Many counts were recorded for this clonotype. The rearrangement uses TRBV5-1 and TRBJ2-3, with 11 positions matching TRBD2. The CDR3 runs 17 residues. V lost 4 bases to trimming and J lost 0 bases; unmatched junction nucleotides: 7. CDR1 and CDR2 from the germline V gene are SGHRS and YFSETQ. CDR3 sequence reads: CASSPGLAVSSTDTQYF. The CDR3 DNA reads as TGCGCCAGCAGCCCGGGACTAGCGGTCTCTAGCACAGATACGCAGTATTTT. The full variable domain, in which reference TRBV5-1 and TRBJ2-3 provide the parts outside the CDR3, is KAGVTQTPRYLIKTRGQQVTLSCSPISGHRSVSWYQQTPGQGLQFLFEYFSETQRNKGNFPGRFSGRQFSNSRSEMNVSTLELGDSALYLCASSPGLAVSSTDTQYFGPGTRLTVL.

The J gene is TRBJ1-6, the V gene TRBV11-2; D is unresolved. Germline loops: CDR1 SGHAT, CDR2 FQNNGV. The CDR3 contains 18 residues. The V gene lost 2 bases and the J gene lost 8 bases, with 22 bases spanning the gap. This CDR3 is CASSLLVPSREGDSPLHF. The CDR3 DNA follows: TGTGCCAGCAGCTTACTCGTCCCATCTAGGGAGGGTGATTCACCCCTCCACTTT.

This clonotype was observed at least ten times. The rearrangement joins TRBV29-1 to TRBJ2-1; D unresolved. The CDR3 is 13 residues long. Germline V lookup: CDR1 SQVTM, CDR2 ANQGSEA. Trimming shortened V by 6 bases and J by 4 bases, and 13 bases separated the two germline ends. CDR3 residues: CSVHATNYNEQFF. Written as DNA, the CDR3 is TGCAGCGTACATGCGACAAATTACAATGAGCAGTTCTTC.

A word on this clonotype: With a much larger clone just one base away, this may be a read error. The chain has TRBV7-8 and TRBJ2-1, with 8 positions matching TRBD2. V lost 2 bases to trimming and J lost 4 bases; unmatched junction nucleotides: 7. The CDR3 spans 16 residues. Germline assignment: CDR1 SGHVS and CDR2 FQNEAQ. CDR3 residues: CASSLLRLALYNEQFF. Written as DNA, the CDR3 is TGTGCCAGCAGCTTACTACGACTAGCGTTATACAATGAGCAGTTCTTC.

This clonotype was counted at least ten times. V usage is TRBV2 and J usage is TRBJ2-7, with a weak D call TRBD1 (6 bases). Trimming took off 8 bases at V and 6 bases at J, with 11 bases between the two ends. The CDR3 contains 11 residues. In germline, CDR1 is SNHLY, CDR2 FYNNEI. For the CDR3, the DNA is TGTGCCAGCCGACAGGCGACCGAGCAGTACTTC. Translation gives CASRQATEQYF.

This clonotype appeared many times. The V gene is TRBV29-1, the J gene TRBJ2-7, with a tentative D call TRBD1 (6 bases). Germline CDR1 is SQVTM and CDR2 is ANQGSEA. The V end was cut by 6 bases, the J end by 3 bases, with 18 bases between. The CDR3 covers 14 residues. The CDR3 sequence: CSVAKQGSGYEQYF. The CDR3 DNA is TGCAGCGTAGCCAAACAGGGATCGGGCTACGAGCAGTACTTC.

This clonotype was seen at least ten times. The chain employs TRBV7-6 and TRBJ2-2; 7 nucleotides align to TRBD2. Germline V gives CDR1 SGHVS, CDR2 FNYEAQ. This CDR3 has 16 residues. V shed 5 bases and J 1 base; nucleotides not matched to a gene: 7. This CDR3 is CASSPQLAVNTGELFF. In DNA, the CDR3 is TGTGCCAGCAGCCCCCAGCTAGCGGTGAACACCGGGGAGCTGTTTTTT. Looking up the rest from reference TRBV7-6 and TRBJ2-2 gives the full variable domain: GAGVSQSPRYKVTKRGQDVALRCDPISGHVSLYWYRQALGQGPEFLTYFNYEAQQDKSGLPNDRFSAERPEGSISTLTIQRTEQRDSAMYRCASSPQLAVNTGELFFGEGSRLTVL.

About this clonotype: A much larger clone lies one base from this, so it may be a read error. The J gene is TRBJ2-1, the V gene TRBV28; D not resolved. Germline CDR1 reads MDHEN; CDR2 reads SYDVKM. There are 18 residues in the CDR3. This CDR3 reads CASSLPPFGLESYNEQSF. CDR3 DNA: TGTGCCAGCAGCCTACCCCCTTTTGGGCTAGAGAGTTACAATGAGCAGTCCTTC.

This clonotype has at least ten counts. CDR3 in DNA: TGTGCCAGCAGTTTTAATCAGGGTATGGCCTACGAGCAGTACTTC. Protein product: CASSFNQGMAYEQYF. The chain employs TRBV12-3 or TRBV12-4 and TRBJ2-7; D is possibly TRBD1 (5 bases). Trimming removed 3 bases at V and 2 bases at J, with 14 bases between. The CDR3 covers 15 residues.

This clonotype was recorded many times. The chain employs TRBV2 and TRBJ2-5; D gene uncertain. The CDR3 contains 11 residues. Germline values: CDR1 SNHLY, CDR2 FYNNEI. Trimming left V 4 bases short and J 3 bases short, with 3 bases between. The DNA of the CDR3 is TGTGCCAGCAGTGTCGAAGAGACCCAGTACTTC. Protein product: CASSVEETQYF.

This clonotype has ten or more counts. The gene calls are TRBV20-1 and TRBJ2-7, with TRBD2 as a possible D gene (6 bases). CDR3 length: 14 residues. Between the trimmed V and J ends, which lost 1 base and 2 bases, there was a span of 12 bases. From germline, CDR1 is DFQATT and CDR2 SNEGSKA (reference sequence). The chain's CDR3 is CSARAGRNPYEQYF. In DNA, the CDR3 is TGCAGTGCTAGAGCGGGGAGGAACCCCTACGAGCAGTACTTC.